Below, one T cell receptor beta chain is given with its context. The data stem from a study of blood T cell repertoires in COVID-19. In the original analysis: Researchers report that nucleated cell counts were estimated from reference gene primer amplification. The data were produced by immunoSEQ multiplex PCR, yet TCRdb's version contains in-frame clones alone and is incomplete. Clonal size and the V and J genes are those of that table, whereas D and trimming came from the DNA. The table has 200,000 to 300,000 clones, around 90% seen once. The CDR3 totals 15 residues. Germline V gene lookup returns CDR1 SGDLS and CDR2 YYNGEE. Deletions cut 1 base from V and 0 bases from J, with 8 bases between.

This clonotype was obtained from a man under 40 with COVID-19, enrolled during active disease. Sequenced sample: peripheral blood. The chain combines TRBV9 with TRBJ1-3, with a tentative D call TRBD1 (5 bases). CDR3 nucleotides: TGTGCCAGCAGCGTATTTGACAGCTCTGGAAACACCATATATTTT. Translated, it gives CASSVFDSSGNTIYF.